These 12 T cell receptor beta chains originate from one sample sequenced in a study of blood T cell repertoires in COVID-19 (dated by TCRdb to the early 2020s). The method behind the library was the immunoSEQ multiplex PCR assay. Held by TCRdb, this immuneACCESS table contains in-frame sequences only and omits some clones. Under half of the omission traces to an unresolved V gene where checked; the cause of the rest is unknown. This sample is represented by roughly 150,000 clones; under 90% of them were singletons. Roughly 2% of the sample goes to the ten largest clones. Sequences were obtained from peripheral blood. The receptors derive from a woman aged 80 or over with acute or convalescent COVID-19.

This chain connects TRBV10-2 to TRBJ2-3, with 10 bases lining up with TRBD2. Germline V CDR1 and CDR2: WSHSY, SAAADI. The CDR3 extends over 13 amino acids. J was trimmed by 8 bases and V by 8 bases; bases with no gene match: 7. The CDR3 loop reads CASLAGATPTQYF. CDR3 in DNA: TGCGCCAGCCTAGCGGGGGCGACCCCTACGCAGTATTTT.

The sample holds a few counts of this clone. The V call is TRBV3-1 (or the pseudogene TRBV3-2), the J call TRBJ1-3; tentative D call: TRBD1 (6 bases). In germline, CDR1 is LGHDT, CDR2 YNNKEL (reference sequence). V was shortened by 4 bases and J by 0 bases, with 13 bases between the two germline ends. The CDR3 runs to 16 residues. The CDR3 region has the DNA TGTGCCAGCAGCCCCCTGACAGGTTTCTCTGGAAACACCATATATTTT. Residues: CASSPLTGFSGNTIYF.

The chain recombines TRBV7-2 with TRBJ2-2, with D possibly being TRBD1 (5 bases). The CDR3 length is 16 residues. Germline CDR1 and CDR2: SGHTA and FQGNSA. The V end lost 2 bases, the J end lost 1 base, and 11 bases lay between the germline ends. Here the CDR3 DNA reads TGTGCCAGCAGCTTAAATGGGGCAGTGAACACCGGGGAGCTGTTTTTT. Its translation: CASSLNGAVNTGELFF.

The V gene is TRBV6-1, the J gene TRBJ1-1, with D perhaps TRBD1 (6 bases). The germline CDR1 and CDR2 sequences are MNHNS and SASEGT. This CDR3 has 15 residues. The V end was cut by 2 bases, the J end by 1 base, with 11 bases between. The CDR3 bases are TGTGCCAGCAGTGAAACAGGGTCCGGGAACACTGAAGCTTTCTTT. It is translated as CASSETGSGNTEAFF.

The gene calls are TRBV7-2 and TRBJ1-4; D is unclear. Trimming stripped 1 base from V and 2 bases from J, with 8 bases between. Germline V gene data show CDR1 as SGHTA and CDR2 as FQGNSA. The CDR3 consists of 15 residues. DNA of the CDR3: TGTGCCAGCAGCTTAGGCGATTCCACTAATGAAAAACTGTTTTTT. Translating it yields CASSLGDSTNEKLFF.

The DNA of the CDR3 is TGTGCCAGCAGCGTATCCGGACAGGGTGTTGCCGGGGAGCTGTTTTTT. Translated, it gives CASSVSGQGVAGELFF. The chain joins TRBV9 to TRBJ2-2, with 8 bases lining up with TRBD1. The CDR3 covers 16 residues. The V segment lost 1 base and the J segment 6 bases; nucleotides outside the gene matches: 8. Per germline, CDR1 SGDLS and CDR2 YYNGEE. Full variable domain (missing parts from reference TRBV9 and TRBJ2-2): DSGVTQTPKHLITATGQRVTLRCSPRSGDLSVYWYQQSLDQGLQFLIQYYNGEERAKGNILERFSAQQFPDLHSELNLSSLELGDSALYFCASSVSGQGVAGELFFGEGSRLTVL.

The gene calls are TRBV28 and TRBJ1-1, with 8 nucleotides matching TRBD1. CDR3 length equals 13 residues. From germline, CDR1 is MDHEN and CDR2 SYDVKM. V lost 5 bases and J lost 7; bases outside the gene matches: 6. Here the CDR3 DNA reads TGTGCCAGCAGTCAACAGGGGGTACTTGAAGCTTTCTTT. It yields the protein CASSQQGVLEAFF. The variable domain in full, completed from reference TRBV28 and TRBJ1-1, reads DVKVTQSSRYLVKRTGEKVFLECVQDMDHENMFWYRQDPGLGLRLIYFSYDVKMKEKGDIPEGYSVSREKKERFSLILESASTNQTSMYLCASSQQGVLEAFFGQGTRLTVV.

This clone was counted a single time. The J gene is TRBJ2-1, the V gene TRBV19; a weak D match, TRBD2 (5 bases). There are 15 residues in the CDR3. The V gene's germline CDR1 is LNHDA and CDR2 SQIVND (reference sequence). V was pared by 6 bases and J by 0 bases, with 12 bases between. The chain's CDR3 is CASRVDSSSYNEQFF. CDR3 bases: TGTGCCAGTAGGGTGGACTCTAGCTCCTACAATGAGCAGTTCTTC. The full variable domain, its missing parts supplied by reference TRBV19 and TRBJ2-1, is DGGITQSPKYLFRKEGQNVTLSCEQNLNHDAMYWYRQDPGQGLRLIYYSQIVNDFQKGDIAEGYSVSREKKESFPLTVTSAQKNPTAFYLCASRVDSSSYNEQFFGPGTRLTVL.

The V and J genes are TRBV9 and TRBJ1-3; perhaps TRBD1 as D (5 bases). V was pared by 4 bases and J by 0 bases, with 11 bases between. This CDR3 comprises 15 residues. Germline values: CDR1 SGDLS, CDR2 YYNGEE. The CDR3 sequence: CASSLDSSSGNTIYF. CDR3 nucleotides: TGTGCCAGCAGCTTAGACAGCAGCTCTGGAAACACCATATATTTT. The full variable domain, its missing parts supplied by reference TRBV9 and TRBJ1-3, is DSGVTQTPKHLITATGQRVTLRCSPRSGDLSVYWYQQSLDQGLQFLIQYYNGEERAKGNILERFSAQQFPDLHSELNLSSLELGDSALYFCASSLDSSSGNTIYFGEGSWLTVV.

CDR3 bases: TGTGCCAGCAGTGAAGGGCACCTCACGGGGACTGAAGCTTTCTTT. It yields the protein CASSEGHLTGTEAFF. The chain carries TRBV6-1 and TRBJ1-1, with D uncertain. The V gene lost 1 base and the J gene lost 5 bases, with 14 bases spanning the gap. The CDR3 length is 15 residues. Germline V CDR1 and CDR2: MNHNS, SASEGT.

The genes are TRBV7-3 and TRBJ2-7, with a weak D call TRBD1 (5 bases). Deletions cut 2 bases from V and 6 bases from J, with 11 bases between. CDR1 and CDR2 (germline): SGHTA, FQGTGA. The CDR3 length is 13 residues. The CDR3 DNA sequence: TGTGCCAGCAGCTTAGGCACAGGCGGCGAGCAGTACTTC. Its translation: CASSLGTGGEQYF.

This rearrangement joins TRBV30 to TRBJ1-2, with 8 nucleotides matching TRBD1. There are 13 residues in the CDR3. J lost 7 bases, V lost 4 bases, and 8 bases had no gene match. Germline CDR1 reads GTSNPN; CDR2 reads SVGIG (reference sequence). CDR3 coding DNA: TGTGCCTGGACTACAGGGGGTTCGACTGGCTACACCTTC. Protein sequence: CAWTTGGSTGYTF.